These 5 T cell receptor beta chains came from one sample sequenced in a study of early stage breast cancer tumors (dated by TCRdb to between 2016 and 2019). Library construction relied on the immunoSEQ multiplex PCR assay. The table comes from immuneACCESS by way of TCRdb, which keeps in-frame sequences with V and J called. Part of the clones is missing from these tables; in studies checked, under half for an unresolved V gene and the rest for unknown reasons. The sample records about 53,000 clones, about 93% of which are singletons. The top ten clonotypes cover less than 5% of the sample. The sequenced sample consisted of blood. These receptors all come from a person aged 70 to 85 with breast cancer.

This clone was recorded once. The CDR3 reads CASSENSGSFDGELFF. In DNA, the CDR3 is TGCGCCAGCAGTGAAAACAGCGGGAGTTTTGACGGGGAGCTGTTTTTT. The V and J genes are TRBV10-1 and TRBJ2-2, with TRBD2 matching 8 bases. After removal of 3 bases from V and 7 bases from J, the junction contained 10 bases not matched to a gene. Germline V gene sequence: CDR1 WNHNN, CDR2 SYGVQD (reference sequence). CDR3 size: 16 residues.

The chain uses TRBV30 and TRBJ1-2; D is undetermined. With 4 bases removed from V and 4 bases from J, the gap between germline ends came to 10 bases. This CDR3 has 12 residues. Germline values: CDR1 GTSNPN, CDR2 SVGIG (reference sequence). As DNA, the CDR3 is TGTGCCTGGACATCAGATTTCTATGGCTACACCTTC. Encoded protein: CAWTSDFYGYTF.

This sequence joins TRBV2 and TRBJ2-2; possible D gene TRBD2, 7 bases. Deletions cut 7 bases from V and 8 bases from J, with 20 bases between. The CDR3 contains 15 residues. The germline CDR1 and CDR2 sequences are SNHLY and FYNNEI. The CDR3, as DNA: TGTGCCAGCACTAAAGACGGGGGGCTGACAGGGGAGCTGTTTTTT. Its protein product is CASTKDGGLTGELFF.

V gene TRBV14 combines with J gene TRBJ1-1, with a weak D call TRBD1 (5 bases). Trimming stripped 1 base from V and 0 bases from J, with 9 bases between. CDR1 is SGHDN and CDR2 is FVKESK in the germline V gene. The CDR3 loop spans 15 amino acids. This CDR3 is CASSQVWGVNTEAFF. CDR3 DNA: TGTGCCAGCAGCCAAGTTTGGGGGGTGAACACTGAAGCTTTCTTT.

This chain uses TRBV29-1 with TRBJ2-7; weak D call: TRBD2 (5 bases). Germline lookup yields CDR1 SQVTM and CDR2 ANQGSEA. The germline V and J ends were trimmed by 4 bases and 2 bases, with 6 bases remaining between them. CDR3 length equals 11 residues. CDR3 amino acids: CSVGEPYEQYF. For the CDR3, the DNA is TGCAGCGTTGGGGAGCCCTACGAGCAGTACTTC.